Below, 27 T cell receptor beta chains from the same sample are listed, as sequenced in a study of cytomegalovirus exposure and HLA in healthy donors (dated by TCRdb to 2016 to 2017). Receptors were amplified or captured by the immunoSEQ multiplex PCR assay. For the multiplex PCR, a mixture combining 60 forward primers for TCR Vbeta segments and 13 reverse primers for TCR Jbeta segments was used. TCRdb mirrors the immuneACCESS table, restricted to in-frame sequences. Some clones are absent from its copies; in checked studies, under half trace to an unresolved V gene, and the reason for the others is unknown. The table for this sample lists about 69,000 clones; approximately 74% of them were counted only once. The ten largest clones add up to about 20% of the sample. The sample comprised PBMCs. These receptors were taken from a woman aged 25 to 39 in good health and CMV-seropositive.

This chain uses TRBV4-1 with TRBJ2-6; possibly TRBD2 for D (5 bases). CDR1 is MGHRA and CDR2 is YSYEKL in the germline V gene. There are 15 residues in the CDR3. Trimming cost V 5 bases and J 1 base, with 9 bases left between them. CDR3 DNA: TGCGCCAGCAGCAAACTAGGGTCTGGGGCCAACGTCCTGACTTTC. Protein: CASSKLGSGANVLTF.

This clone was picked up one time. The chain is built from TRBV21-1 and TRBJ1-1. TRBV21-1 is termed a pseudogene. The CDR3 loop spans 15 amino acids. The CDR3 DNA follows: TGTGCCAGCAGCCCGCGGCTCGGGGGGCTGACTGAAGCTTTCTTT. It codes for CASSPRLGGLTEAFF.

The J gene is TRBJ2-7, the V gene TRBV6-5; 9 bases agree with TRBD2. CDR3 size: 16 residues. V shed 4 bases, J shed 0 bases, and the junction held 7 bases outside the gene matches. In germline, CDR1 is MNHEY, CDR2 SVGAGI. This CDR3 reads CASSSISGSLSYEQYF. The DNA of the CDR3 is TGTGCCAGCAGTTCTATTAGCGGGAGTCTCTCCTACGAGCAGTACTTC.

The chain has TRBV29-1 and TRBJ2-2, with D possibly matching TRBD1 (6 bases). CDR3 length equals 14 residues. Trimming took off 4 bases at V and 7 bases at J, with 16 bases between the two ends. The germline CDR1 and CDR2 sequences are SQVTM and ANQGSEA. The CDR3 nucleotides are TGCAGCGTTGGAAGGGGGATTTATGGCGGGGAGCTGTTTTTT. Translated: CSVGRGIYGGELFF.

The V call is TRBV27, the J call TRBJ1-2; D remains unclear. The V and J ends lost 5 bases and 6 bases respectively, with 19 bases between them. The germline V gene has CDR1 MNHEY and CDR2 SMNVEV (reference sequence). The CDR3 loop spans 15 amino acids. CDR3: CASSPAWRDRNGYTF. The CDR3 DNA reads TGTGCCAGCAGTCCCGCATGGAGGGATAGGAATGGCTACACCTTC.

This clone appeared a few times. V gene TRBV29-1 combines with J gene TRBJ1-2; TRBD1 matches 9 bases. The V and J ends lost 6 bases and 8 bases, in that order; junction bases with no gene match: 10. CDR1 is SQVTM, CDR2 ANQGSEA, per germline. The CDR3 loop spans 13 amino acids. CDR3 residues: CSVLGQGRSGYTF. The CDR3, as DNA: TGCAGCGTACTAGGACAGGGGAGGTCCGGCTACACCTTC.

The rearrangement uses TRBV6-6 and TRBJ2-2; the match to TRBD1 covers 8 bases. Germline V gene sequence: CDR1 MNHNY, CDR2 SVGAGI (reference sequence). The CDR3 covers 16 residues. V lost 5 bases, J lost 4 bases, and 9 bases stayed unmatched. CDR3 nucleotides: TGTGCCAGCAGTGTCTGGGACAGGTCGGGCACCGGGGAGCTGTTTTTT. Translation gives CASSVWDRSGTGELFF.

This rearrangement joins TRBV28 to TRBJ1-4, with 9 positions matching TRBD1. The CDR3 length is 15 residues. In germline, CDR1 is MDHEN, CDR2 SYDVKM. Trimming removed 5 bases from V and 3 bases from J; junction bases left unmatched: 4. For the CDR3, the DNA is TGTGCCAGCAGTAAACAGGGGGCGGCTAATGAAAAACTGTTTTTT. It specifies CASSKQGAANEKLFF.

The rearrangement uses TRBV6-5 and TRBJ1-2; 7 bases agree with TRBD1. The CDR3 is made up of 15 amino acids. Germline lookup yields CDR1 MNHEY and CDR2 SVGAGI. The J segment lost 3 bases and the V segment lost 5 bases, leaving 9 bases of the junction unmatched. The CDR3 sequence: CASSRSRDSYYGYTF. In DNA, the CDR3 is TGTGCCAGCAGTAGAAGCAGGGACAGCTACTATGGCTACACCTTC.

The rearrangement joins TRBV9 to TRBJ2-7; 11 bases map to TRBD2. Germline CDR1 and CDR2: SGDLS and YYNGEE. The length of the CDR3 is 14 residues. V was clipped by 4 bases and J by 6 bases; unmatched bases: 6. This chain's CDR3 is CASSTSGSDPEQYF. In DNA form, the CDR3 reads TGTGCCAGCAGCACTAGCGGGAGCGACCCCGAGCAGTACTTC.

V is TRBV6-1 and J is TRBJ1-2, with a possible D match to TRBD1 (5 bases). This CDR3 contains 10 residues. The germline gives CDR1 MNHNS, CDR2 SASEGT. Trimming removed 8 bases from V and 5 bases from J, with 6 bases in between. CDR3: CASGAYGYTF. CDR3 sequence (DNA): TGTGCCAGCGGGGCGTATGGCTACACCTTC.

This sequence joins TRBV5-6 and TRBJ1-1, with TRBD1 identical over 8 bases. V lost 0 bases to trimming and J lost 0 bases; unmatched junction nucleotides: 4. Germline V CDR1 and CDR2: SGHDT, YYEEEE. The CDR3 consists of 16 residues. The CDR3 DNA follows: TGTGCCAGCAGCTTGGCAGGGGGCAATTTGAACACTGAAGCTTTCTTT. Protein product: CASSLAGGNLNTEAFF.

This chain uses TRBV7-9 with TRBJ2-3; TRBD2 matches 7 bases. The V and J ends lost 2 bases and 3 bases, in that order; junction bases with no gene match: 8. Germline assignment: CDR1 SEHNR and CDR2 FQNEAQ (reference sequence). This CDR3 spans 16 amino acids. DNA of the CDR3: TGTGCCAGCAGCTTATACGGCGGGGGAGGGACAGATACGCAGTATTTT. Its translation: CASSLYGGGGTDTQYF.

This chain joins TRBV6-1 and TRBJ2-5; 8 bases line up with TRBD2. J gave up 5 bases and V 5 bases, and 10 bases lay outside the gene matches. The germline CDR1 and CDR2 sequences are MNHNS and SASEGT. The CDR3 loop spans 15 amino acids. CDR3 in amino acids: CASSPRTSRDETQYF. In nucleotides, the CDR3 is TGTGCCAGCAGTCCGAGGACTAGCAGGGACGAGACCCAGTACTTC.

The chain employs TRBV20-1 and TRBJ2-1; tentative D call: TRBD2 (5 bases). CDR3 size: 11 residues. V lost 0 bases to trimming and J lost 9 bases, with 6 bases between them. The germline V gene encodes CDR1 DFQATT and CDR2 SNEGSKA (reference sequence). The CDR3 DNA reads TGCAGTGCTAGAGATCGGGGTGAGCAGTTCTTC. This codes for CSARDRGEQFF.

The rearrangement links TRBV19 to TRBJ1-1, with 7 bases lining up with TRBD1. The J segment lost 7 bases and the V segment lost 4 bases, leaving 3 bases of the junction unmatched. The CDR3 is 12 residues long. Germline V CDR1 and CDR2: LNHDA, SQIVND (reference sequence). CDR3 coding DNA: TGTGCCAGTAGTACCCACAGGGGTGAAGCTTTCTTT. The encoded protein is CASSTHRGEAFF.

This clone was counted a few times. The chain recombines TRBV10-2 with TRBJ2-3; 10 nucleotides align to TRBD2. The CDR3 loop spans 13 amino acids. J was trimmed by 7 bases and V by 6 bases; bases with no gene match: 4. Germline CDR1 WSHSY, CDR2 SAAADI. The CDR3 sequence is CASRGTSANTQYF. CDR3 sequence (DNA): TGCGCCAGCAGGGGGACTAGCGCGAATACGCAGTATTTT.

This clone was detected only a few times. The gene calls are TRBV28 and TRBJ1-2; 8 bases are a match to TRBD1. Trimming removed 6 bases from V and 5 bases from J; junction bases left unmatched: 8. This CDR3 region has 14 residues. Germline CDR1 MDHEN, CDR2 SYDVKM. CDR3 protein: CASRLTGVKYGYTF. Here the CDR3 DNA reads TGTGCCAGCAGGCTGACAGGGGTAAAGTATGGCTACACCTTC.

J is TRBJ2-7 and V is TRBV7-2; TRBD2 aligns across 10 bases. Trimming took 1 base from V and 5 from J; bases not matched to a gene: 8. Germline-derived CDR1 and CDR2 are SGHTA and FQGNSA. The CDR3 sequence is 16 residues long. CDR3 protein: CASSLGLAGVSHEQYF. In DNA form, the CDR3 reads TGTGCCAGCAGCTTAGGCCTAGCGGGAGTCAGCCACGAGCAGTACTTC.

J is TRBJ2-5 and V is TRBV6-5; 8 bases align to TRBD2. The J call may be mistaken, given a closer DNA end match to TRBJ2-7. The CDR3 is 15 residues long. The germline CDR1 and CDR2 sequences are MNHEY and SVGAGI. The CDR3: CASSYAASGSYEQYF. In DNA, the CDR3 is TGTGCCAGCAGTTACGCGGCTAGCGGGTCCTACGAGCAGTACTTC.

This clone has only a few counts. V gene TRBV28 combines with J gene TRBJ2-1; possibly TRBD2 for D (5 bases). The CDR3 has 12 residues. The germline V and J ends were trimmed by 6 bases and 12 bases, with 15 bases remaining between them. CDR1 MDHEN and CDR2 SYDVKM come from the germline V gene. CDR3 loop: CASRDTSRGQFF. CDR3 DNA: TGTGCCAGCAGAGATACTAGTCGGGGGCAGTTCTTC.

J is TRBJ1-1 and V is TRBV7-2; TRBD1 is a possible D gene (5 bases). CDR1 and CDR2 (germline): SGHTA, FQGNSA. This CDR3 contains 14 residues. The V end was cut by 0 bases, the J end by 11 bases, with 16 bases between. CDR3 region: CASSLAPLGEGAFF. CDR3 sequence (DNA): TGTGCCAGCAGCTTAGCGCCGTTAGGGGAAGGGGCTTTCTTT.

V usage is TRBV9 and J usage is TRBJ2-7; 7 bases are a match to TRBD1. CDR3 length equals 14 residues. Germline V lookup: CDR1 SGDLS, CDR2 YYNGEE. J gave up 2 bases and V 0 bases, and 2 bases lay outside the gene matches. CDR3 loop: CASSVGGQPYEQYF. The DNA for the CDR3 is TGTGCCAGCAGCGTAGGGGGACAGCCCTACGAGCAGTACTTC.

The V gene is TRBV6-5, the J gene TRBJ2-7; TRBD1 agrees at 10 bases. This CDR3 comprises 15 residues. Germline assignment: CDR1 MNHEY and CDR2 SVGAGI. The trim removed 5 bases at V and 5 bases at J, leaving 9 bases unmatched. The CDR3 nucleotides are TGTGCCAGCAGTCCCCGGGACAGGGGTTTCCACGAGCAGTACTTC. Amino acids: CASSPRDRGFHEQYF.

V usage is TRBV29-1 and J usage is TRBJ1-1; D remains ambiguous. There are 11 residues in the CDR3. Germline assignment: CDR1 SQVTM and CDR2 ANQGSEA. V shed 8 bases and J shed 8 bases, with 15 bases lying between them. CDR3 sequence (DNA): TGCAGCTTATCCCGAGGCCCCGAAGCTTTCTTT. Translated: CSLSRGPEAFF.

CDR3: CASSSYPAGYTF. For the CDR3, the DNA is TGTGCCAGCAGCTCCTACCCAGCGGGCTACACCTTC. The chain has TRBV5-4 and TRBJ1-2; D remains ambiguous. The CDR3 spans 12 residues. The V end was cut by 3 bases, the J end by 8 bases, with 11 bases between. Germline lookup yields CDR1 SGHNT and CDR2 YYREEE (reference sequence).

This chain's CDR3 is CASSFGSGMGGEQFF. CDR3 bases: TGTGCCAGCAGCTTCGGGAGCGGGATGGGAGGTGAGCAGTTCTTC. The rearrangement uses TRBV7-2 and TRBJ2-1; TRBD2 matches at 7 bases. Germline CDR1 is SGHTA and CDR2 is FQGNSA. V was pared by 3 bases and J by 9 bases, with 11 bases of the junction left unmatched. This CDR3 region has 15 residues.